This T cell receptor beta chain was identified during a study of blood T cells in healthy people across ages. Individuals who donated were healthy Caucasians from Russia aged roughly 6 to 100. Overall study results and limits: Donor CMV status, an unknown factor, possibly confounded changes in expanded clonotypes.

In its sample, this clonotype was seen a few times. What it binds is unknown. With a J-beta primer mix and a sample-barcoded 5' primer, a second PCR ran about 7 to 12 cycles. One entry per CDR3 protein, called by TCRdb with MiXCR from the 5' RACE reads. Of 450,000 to 600,000 distinct CDR3 sequences listed, about 27% are singletons. V dropped 0 bases and J dropped 1 base, with 12 bases sitting between them. This CDR3 is built from 15 residues. Germline V gene sequence: CDR1 DFQATT, CDR2 SNEGSKA (reference sequence). This sample was shared with a second study, whose subject was T cells of mothers and their children. This second study notes: More than 5 children and their three healthy Caucasian mothers were the donors.

The clonotype originates from a boy between 2 and 15 years old in good health. The chain carries TRBV20-1 and TRBJ2-5; weak D call: TRBD2 (5 bases). Sequencing was done on a sample of blood. The CDR3 DNA reads TGCAGTGCTAGAGATGAGGGAAAGGGCCAAGAGACCCAGTACTTC. Residues: CSARDEGKGQETQYF.